These T cell receptor beta chains were read from a single sample in a study of spatial heterogeneity in lung cancer. TCRdb independently ran MiXCR on the 5' RACE reads; one entry per CDR3 protein. Altogether roughly 82,000 distinct CDR3 sequences are present, roughly 12% being singletons, with the ten largest covering roughly 4.5%. The specimen was PBMCs, collected at surgery. The receptors derive from a male donor with early-stage non-small cell lung cancer. The CDR3 runs from the conserved cysteine through the conserved F or W. The D gene is left open where the match is weak. Size tells how often a clone was seen (once, few, many) or the class of an expanded clone, and some rows leave it out.

V gene	J gene	clone size	D gene	CDR3 protein	CDR3 DNA
TRBV7-2	TRBJ2-7	NA	NA	CASSLLQGGYEQYF	TGTGCCAGCAGCCTCCTACAGGGAGGGTACGAGCAGTACTTC
TRBV6-1	TRBJ1-2	NA	NA	CASSELLNYGYTF	TGTGCCAGCAGTGAGTTACTGAACTATGGCTACACCTTC
TRBV19	TRBJ2-7	NA	NA	CASSIARSYEQYF	TGTGCCAGTAGTATTGCCCGCTCCTACGAGCAGTACTTC
TRBV7-3	TRBJ1-1	many	NA	CASSFSHRDTEAFF	TGTGCCAGCAGCTTTTCCCACCGGGACACTGAAGCTTTCTTT
TRBV25-1	TRBJ2-3	NA	TRBD2	CASSRTSGSYSGEDTQYF	TGTGCCAGCAGCAGGACTAGCGGGAGTTATTCCGGAGAGGATACGCAGTATTTT
TRBV7-9	TRBJ2-3	NA	NA	CASSRGGPTDTQYF	TGTGCCAGCAGCCGCGGAGGGCCCACAGATACGCAGTATTTT
TRBV10-3	TRBJ2-7	NA	TRBD1	CAISGQGAKDEQYF	TGTGCCATCAGTGGGCAGGGGGCAAAAGACGAGCAGTACTTC
TRBV30	TRBJ1-2	many	NA	CATRSTVNYGYTF	TGTGCCACCAGATCGACAGTTAACTATGGCTACACCTTC
TRBV29-1	TRBJ2-7	many	TRBD1	CSAYGTGGYEQYF	TGCAGCGCCTACGGGACAGGGGGCTACGAGCAGTACTTC
TRBV20-1	TRBJ2-7	few	TRBD2	CSARGTSGEQYF	TGCAGTGCTAGAGGGACTAGCGGCGAGCAGTACTTC
TRBV29-1	TRBJ1-1	many	TRBD1	CSVATGLAEAFF	TGCAGCGTAGCGACAGGGCTTGCTGAAGCTTTCTTT
TRBV6-4	TRBJ2-2	NA	TRBD2	CASSGTSVGELFF	TGTGCCAGCAGTGGGACTAGCGTCGGGGAGCTGTTTTTT
TRBV2	TRBJ2-3	NA	NA	CASSGTSSGDTQYF	TGTGCCAGCAGTGGGACTTCCAGCGGTGATACGCAGTATTTT
TRBV7-2	TRBJ1-5	few	NA	CASSLQGADQPQHF	TGTGCCAGCAGCTTACAGGGAGCGGACCAGCCCCAGCATTTT
TRBV12-3/TRBV12-4	TRBJ2-3	NA	NA	CASSLGRGDTQYF	TGTGCCAGCAGTTTAGGAAGGGGAGATACGCAGTATTTT
TRBV7-2	TRBJ1-5	few	NA	CASSFAVSNQPQHF	TGTGCCAGCAGCTTTGCCGTCAGCAATCAGCCCCAGCATTTT
TRBV7-8	TRBJ2-3	NA	TRBD2	CASSFEGLAGGLMDTQYF	TGTGCCAGCAGCTTCGAGGGACTAGCGGGAGGTTTAATGGATACGCAGTATTTT
TRBV19	TRBJ2-5	NA	NA	CASSRMFQETQYF	TGTGCCAGTAGCAGGATGTTCCAAGAGACCCAGTACTTC
TRBV12-3/TRBV12-4	TRBJ1-2	NA	TRBD1	CASSPWDSANYGYTF	TGTGCCAGCAGTCCGTGGGACAGCGCAAACTATGGCTACACCTTC
TRBV29-1	TRBJ1-3	NA	NA	CSVEQGSGNTIYF	TGCAGCGTTGAACAGGGGTCTGGAAACACCATATATTTT
TRBV3-1	TRBJ1-6	many	NA	CASSRRGNNSPLHF	TGTGCCAGCAGCCGACGGGGTAATAATTCACCCCTCCACTTT
TRBV29-1	TRBJ1-1	few	NA	CSVGKDWGTEAFF	TGCAGCGTTGGAAAGGATTGGGGCACTGAAGCTTTCTTT
TRBV18	TRBJ1-1	few	NA	CASSPDGPEAFF	TGTGCCAGCTCACCGGACGGACCCGAAGCTTTCTTT
TRBV6-1	TRBJ2-7	NA	NA	CASSVNKGEGYEQYF	TGTGCCAGCAGCGTAAACAAGGGGGAGGGCTACGAGCAGTACTTC
TRBV9	TRBJ2-1	few	NA	CASSVVTEQFF	TGTGCCAGCAGCGTAGTGACCGAGCAGTTCTTC
TRBV6-6	TRBJ1-1	NA	TRBD1	CASSQGQYTEAFF	TGTGCCAGCAGTCAGGGACAGTACACTGAAGCTTTCTTT
TRBV6-5	TRBJ1-2	few	NA	CASSYVRGVGDGYTF	TGTGCCAGCAGTTACGTTCGGGGGGTTGGAGATGGCTACACCTTC
TRBV19	TRBJ2-7	NA	NA	CASRKELTSYEQYF	TGTGCCAGTAGAAAAGAACTGACTTCCTACGAGCAGTACTTC
TRBV5-6	TRBJ2-1	few	NA	CASSPLAGQAGNEQFF	TGTGCCAGCAGCCCCTTAGCGGGACAGGCAGGAAATGAGCAGTTCTTC
TRBV6-2/TRBV6-3	TRBJ1-5	NA	NA	CATTHPGSNQPQHF	TGTGCCACCACCCACCCCGGGAGCAATCAGCCCCAGCATTTT
TRBV29-1	TRBJ2-5	many	TRBD2	CSVILAGGTETQYF	TGCAGCGTCATCCTAGCGGGAGGAACAGAGACCCAGTACTTC
TRBV3-1	TRBJ1-1	few	TRBD1	CASSRWDRQNTEAFF	TGTGCCAGCAGCCGATGGGACAGACAGAACACTGAAGCTTTCTTT
TRBV7-7	TRBJ2-1	few	TRBD1	CASSRGDRDEQFF	TGTGCCAGCAGCCGAGGGGACAGGGATGAGCAGTTCTTC
TRBV19	TRBJ2-5	few	NA	CASSLTEIQETQYF	TGTGCCAGTAGCCTGACAGAAATCCAAGAGACCCAGTACTTC
TRBV7-9	TRBJ1-6	NA	NA	CASSLALGTPNSPLHF	TGTGCCAGCAGCTTAGCGCTCGGGACCCCGAATTCACCCCTCCACTTT
TRBV25-1	TRBJ2-5	NA	NA	CASSRQEETQYF	TGTGCCAGCAGTCGTCAAGAGGAGACCCAGTACTTC
TRBV10-3	TRBJ2-7	NA	TRBD1	CAISESVGGTGSYYEQYF	TGTGCCATCAGTGAGTCGGTAGGCGGGACAGGGAGTTACTACGAGCAGTACTTC
TRBV7-3	TRBJ2-7	NA	NA	CASSLGQRDEQYF	TGTGCCAGCAGCTTAGGACAGCGGGACGAGCAGTACTTC
TRBV5-1	TRBJ2-7	NA	NA	CASSPRDFGGNEQYF	TGCGCCAGCAGCCCCCGGGACTTCGGGGGCAACGAGCAGTACTTC
TRBV7-8	TRBJ1-5	few	TRBD1	CASSPQQGFNQPQHF	TGTGCCAGCAGCCCCCAACAGGGGTTCAATCAGCCCCAGCATTTT
TRBV12-3/TRBV12-4	TRBJ2-2	NA	NA	CASRKGSDPDTGELFF	TGTGCCAGCAGAAAGGGGTCCGACCCGGACACCGGGGAGCTGTTTTTT
TRBV11-2	TRBJ2-5	NA	TRBD2	CASSTGTTKETQYF	TGTGCCAGCAGCACCGGGACTACCAAGGAGACCCAGTACTTC
TRBV29-1	TRBJ2-1	NA	NA	CSVLEQNYNEQFF	TGCAGCGTTTTAGAGCAGAATTACAATGAGCAGTTCTTC
TRBV3-1	TRBJ2-7	NA	TRBD2	CASSQASGGSYEQYF	TGTGCCAGCAGCCAGGCTAGCGGGGGGTCCTACGAGCAGTACTTC
TRBV5-1	TRBJ1-1	few	TRBD1	CASRGTGENTEAFF	TGCGCCAGCAGGGGGACAGGGGAGAACACTGAAGCTTTCTTT
TRBV6-2/TRBV6-3	TRBJ2-7	NA	TRBD2	CASSRSGDPEQYF	TGTGCCAGCAGTCGGAGCGGGGACCCCGAGCAGTACTTC
TRBV29-1	TRBJ2-3	few	NA	CSVEDELAADTQYF	TGCAGCGTTGAAGATGAACTAGCAGCAGATACGCAGTATTTT
TRBV20-1	TRBJ1-2	NA	TRBD1	CSARDRAYGYTF	TGCAGTGCTAGGGACAGGGCCTATGGCTACACCTTC